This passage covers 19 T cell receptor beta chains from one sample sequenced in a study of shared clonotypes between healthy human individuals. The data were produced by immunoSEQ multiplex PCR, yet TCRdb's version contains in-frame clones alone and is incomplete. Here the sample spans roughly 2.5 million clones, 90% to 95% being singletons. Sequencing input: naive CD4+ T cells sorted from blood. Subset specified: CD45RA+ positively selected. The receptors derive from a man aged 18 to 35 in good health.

CDR3 bases: TGCGCCAGCAGTGGACGCCAGGGAATCGGGGAGCTGTTTTTT. Its translation is CASSGRQGIGELFF. The rearrangement links TRBV10-1 to TRBJ2-2; tentatively, D is TRBD1 (5 bases). Trimming cost V 4 bases and J 7 bases, with 13 bases left between them. This CDR3 contains 14 residues. Germline CDR1 and CDR2: WNHNN and SYGVQD (reference sequence).

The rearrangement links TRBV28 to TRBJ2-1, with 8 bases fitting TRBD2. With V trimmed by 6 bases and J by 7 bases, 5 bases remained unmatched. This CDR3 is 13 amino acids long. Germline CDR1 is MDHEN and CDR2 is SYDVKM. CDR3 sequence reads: CASSLPGGNEQFF. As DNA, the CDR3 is TGTGCCAGCAGCCTGCCGGGGGGGAATGAGCAGTTCTTC.

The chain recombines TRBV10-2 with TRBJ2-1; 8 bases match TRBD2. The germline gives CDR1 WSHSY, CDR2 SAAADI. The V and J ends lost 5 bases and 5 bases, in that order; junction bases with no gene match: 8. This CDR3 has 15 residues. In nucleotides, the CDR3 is TGCGCCAGCAGTCTTGGCGGGGGGCCCAACAATGAGCAGTTCTTC. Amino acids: CASSLGGGPNNEQFF.

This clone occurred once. The CDR3 reads CASSPAGNRYEQYF. The CDR3 nucleotides are TGTGCCAGCTCCCCCGCGGGTAATCGCTACGAGCAGTACTTC. The rearrangement uses TRBV18 and TRBJ2-7, with D perhaps TRBD2 (5 bases). The V end lost 6 bases, the J end lost 3 bases, and 15 bases lay between the germline ends. The CDR3 is made up of 14 amino acids. Looked up from germline, CDR1 is KGHSH and CDR2 is LQKENI.

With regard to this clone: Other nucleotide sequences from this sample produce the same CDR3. CDR3 protein: CASRPTSGGAYEQYF. CDR3 nucleotides: TGTGCCAGCAGACCGACTAGCGGAGGAGCCTACGAGCAGTACTTC. This chain links TRBV2 with TRBJ2-7, with TRBD2 matching 9 bases. This CDR3 is built from 15 residues. The germline V gene encodes CDR1 SNHLY and CDR2 FYNNEI. V lost 6 bases and J lost 2; bases outside the gene matches: 8. The variable domain in full, with the rest retrieved from reference TRBV2 and TRBJ2-7, is EPEVTQTPSHQVTQMGQEVILRCVPISNHLYFYWYRQILGQKVEFLVSFYNNEISEKSEIFDDQFSVERPDGSNFTLKIRSTKLEDSAMYFCASRPTSGGAYEQYFGPGTRLTVT.

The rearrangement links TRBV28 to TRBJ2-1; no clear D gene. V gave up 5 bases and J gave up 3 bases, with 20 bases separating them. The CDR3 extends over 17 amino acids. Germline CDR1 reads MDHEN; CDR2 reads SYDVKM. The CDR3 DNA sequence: TGTGCCAGCAGTCCATTTAACCCTATCGGACGCTACAATGAGCAGTTCTTC. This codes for CASSPFNPIGRYNEQFF.

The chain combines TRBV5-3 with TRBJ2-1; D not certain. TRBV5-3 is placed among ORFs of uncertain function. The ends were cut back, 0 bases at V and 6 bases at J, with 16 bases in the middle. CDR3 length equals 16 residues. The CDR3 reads CARSLVWAPWTNEQFF. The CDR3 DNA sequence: TGTGCCAGAAGCTTGGTATGGGCCCCCTGGACCAATGAGCAGTTCTTC.

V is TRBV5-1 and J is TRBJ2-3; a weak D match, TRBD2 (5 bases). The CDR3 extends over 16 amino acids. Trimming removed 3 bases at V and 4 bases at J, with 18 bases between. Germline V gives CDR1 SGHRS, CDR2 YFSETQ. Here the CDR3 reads CASSSGWTTIADTQYF. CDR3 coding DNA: TGCGCCAGCAGCTCGGGATGGACGACGATAGCAGATACGCAGTATTTT.

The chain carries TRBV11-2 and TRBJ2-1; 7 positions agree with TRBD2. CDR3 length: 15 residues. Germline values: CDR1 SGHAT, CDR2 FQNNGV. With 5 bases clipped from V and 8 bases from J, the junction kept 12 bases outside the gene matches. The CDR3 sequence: CASSPMERGGDEQFF. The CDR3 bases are TGTGCCAGCAGCCCTATGGAGCGGGGTGGGGATGAGCAGTTCTTC.

The CDR3 nucleotides are TGTGCCACCAACCCGACCCTCTTGGGTAATCAGCCCCAGCATTTT. It translates to CATNPTLLGNQPQHF. The chain employs TRBV10-3 and TRBJ1-5; D is unclear. V shed 10 bases and J shed 4 bases, with 20 bases lying between them. Germline CDR1 reads ENHRY; CDR2 reads SYGVKD. This CDR3 region has 15 residues.

The CDR3 loop reads CASSLVGQGVSYEQYF. DNA for the CDR3: TGTGCCAGCAGCTTGGTCGGCCAGGGGGTCTCCTACGAGCAGTACTTC. This chain links TRBV5-4 with TRBJ2-7, with 7 bases lining up with TRBD1. The CDR3 runs to 16 residues. With 0 bases clipped from V and 0 bases from J, the junction kept 6 bases outside the gene matches. Per germline, CDR1 SGHNT and CDR2 YYREEE (reference sequence).

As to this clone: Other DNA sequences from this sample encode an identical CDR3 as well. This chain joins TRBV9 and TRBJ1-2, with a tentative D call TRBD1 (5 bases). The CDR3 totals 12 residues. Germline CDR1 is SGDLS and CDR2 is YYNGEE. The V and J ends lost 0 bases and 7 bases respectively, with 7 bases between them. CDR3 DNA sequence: TGTGCCAGCAGCGTAGGCCAGGGTGGCTACACCTTC. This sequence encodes CASSVGQGGYTF.

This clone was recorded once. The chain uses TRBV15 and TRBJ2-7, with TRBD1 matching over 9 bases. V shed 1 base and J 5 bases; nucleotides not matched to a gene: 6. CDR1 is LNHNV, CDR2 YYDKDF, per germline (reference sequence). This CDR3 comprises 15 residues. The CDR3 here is CATSRGGQGGNEQYF. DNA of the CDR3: TGTGCCACCAGCAGAGGGGGACAGGGAGGCAACGAGCAGTACTTC.

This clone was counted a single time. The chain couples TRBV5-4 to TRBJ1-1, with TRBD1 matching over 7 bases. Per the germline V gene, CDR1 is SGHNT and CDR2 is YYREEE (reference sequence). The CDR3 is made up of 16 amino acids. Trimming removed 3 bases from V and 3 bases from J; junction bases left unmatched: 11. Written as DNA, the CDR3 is TGTGCCAGCAGCTCAGGTATACAGGGGAGGGACACTGAAGCTTTCTTT. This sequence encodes CASSSGIQGRDTEAFF.

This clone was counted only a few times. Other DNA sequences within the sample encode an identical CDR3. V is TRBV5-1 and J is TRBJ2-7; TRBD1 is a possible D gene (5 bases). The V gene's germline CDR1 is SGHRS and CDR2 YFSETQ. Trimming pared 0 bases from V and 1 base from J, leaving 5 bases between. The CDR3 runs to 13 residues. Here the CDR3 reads CASSLGQSYEQYF. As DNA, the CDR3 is TGCGCCAGCAGCTTGGGACAGTCCTACGAGCAGTACTTC.

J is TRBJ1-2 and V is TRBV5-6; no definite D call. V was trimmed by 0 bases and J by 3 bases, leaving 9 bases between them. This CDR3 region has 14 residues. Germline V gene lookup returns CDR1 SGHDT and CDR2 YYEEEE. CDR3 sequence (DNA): TGTGCCAGCAGCTTGGGTACAGCGGACTATGGCTACACCTTC. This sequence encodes CASSLGTADYGYTF.

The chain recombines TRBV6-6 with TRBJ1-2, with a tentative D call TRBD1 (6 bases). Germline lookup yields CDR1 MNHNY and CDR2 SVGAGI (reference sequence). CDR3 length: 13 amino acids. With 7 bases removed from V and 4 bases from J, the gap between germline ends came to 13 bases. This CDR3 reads CASMSGTPYGYTF. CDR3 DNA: TGTGCCAGCATGTCCGGGACACCCTATGGCTACACCTTC.

CDR3 region: CASNWDSLGTEAFF. In DNA form, the CDR3 reads TGTGCCAGTAACTGGGACAGCCTGGGGACTGAAGCTTTCTTT. The genes are TRBV19 and TRBJ1-1; 7 bases agree with TRBD1. The length of the CDR3 is 14 residues. Germline CDR1 and CDR2: LNHDA and SQIVND (reference sequence). The ends lost 7 bases at V and 5 bases at J; junction bases unmatched: 10.

CDR3 amino acids: CASTNRTGWDGTQYF. CDR3 bases: TGTGCCAGCACCAATAGGACAGGGTGGGATGGTACGCAGTATTTT. The rearrangement uses TRBV27 and TRBJ2-3; 8 positions match TRBD1. The germline gives CDR1 MNHEY, CDR2 SMNVEV (reference sequence). With 7 bases clipped from V and 8 bases from J, the junction kept 14 bases outside the gene matches. This CDR3 is built from 15 residues.